This T cell receptor beta chain was captured by sequencing in a study of cytomegalovirus exposure and HLA in healthy donors. The study's findings and limits: Specificity of a few CMV-associated chains for CMV antigens was verified in vitro. Analysis was carried out at a later point, and it linked a missense DCLRE1C variant to TCR beta V- and J-gene trimming. Reportedly, cytomegalovirus status was diagnosed with high sensitivity and specificity.

Primers included in the PCR were 60 Vbeta and 13 Jbeta primers. The repertoire was sequenced with immunoSEQ multiplex PCR; TCRdb's copy has only in-frame clones and lacks some. The data contain fewer than 110,000 clones, less than 80% of them seen just once; the ten biggest clones take up 3.5% to 5%. About this clone: Its antigen remains unidentified.

Unrecorded immune exposure was likely among donors, who were nominally healthy when sampled. V shed 1 base, J shed 4 bases, and the junction held 4 bases outside the gene matches. There are 16 residues in the CDR3. Germline-derived CDR1 and CDR2 are SGHTA and FQGNSA. The source is a man aged 40-49 years in good health and CMV-seronegative. The sequenced sample was PBMCs. The chain carries TRBV7-2 and TRBJ1-6, with 7 bases lining up with TRBD1. The CDR3 nucleotides are TGTGCCAGCAGCTTAGTAGGGACAGCGTATAATTCACCCCTCCACTTT. It translates to CASSLVGTAYNSPLHF.